The 26 T cell receptor beta chains reported below all come from one sample, sequenced in a study of CD8 T cells in Susac syndrome. Random hexamers were used to reverse transcribe the RNA input (0.5 to 1 ug). TCRdb independently ran MiXCR on the immunoSEQ multiplex PCR reads; one entry per CDR3 protein. The sample yields about 200,000 distinct CDR3 sequences, over 90% seen once. The sample was CD4+ T cells from PBMCs. The receptors were sampled from a human donor with multiple sclerosis.

The chain links TRBV12-3 or TRBV12-4 to TRBJ1-1, with TRBD1 matching over 8 bases. Trimming cost V 5 bases and J 6 bases; bases outside gene matches: 5. This CDR3 region has 13 residues. CDR3 DNA: TGTGCCAGCAGTGGACAGGGAACGGCTGAAGCTTTCTTT. Translated, it gives CASSGQGTAEAFF.

CDR3 bases: TGTGCCAGCAGCTTAGAGTCAACTCCCATGGAGCAGTACTTC. This gives the protein CASSLESTPMEQYF. The chain uses TRBV7-9 and TRBJ2-7; D ambiguous. The ends were cut back, 1 base at V and 7 bases at J, with 14 bases in the middle. The CDR3 has 14 amino acids. CDR1 is SEHNR, CDR2 FQNEAQ, per germline (reference sequence).

The rearrangement links TRBV18 to TRBJ1-2, with D perhaps TRBD1 (5 bases). Germline V gene sequence: CDR1 KGHSH, CDR2 LQKENI. The CDR3 is 13 residues long. Trimming stripped 6 bases from V and 3 bases from J, with 11 bases between. The CDR3 loop reads CASSEQVDYGYTF. The CDR3 coding sequence is TGTGCCAGCTCTGAACAGGTGGACTATGGCTACACCTTC.

This sequence joins TRBV6-2 or TRBV6-3 and TRBJ1-5, with D hard to call. This CDR3 has 15 amino acids. Germline CDR1 is MNHEY and CDR2 is SVGEGT. Deletions cut 6 bases from V and 0 bases from J, with 12 bases between. DNA of the CDR3: TGTGCCAGCAGCCGAGACGGGCTTAGCAATCAGCCCCAGCATTTT. As protein: CASSRDGLSNQPQHF.

The chain couples TRBV5-4 to TRBJ1-2; 9 bases agree with TRBD1. There are 13 residues in the CDR3. J lost 7 bases, V lost 7 bases, and 8 bases had no gene match. Germline values: CDR1 SGHNT, CDR2 YYREEE (reference sequence). This chain's CDR3 is CASGITGGSGYTF. The CDR3 region has the DNA TGTGCCAGCGGGATCACAGGGGGCTCTGGCTACACCTTC.

The chain uses TRBV18 and TRBJ1-2, with D hard to call. Germline values: CDR1 KGHSH, CDR2 LQKENI. The CDR3 runs 14 residues. V gave up 3 bases and J gave up 4 bases, with 12 bases separating them. The CDR3 DNA sequence: TGTGCCAGCTCACCTTCAACACGTCTCTATGGCTACACCTTC. Encoded protein: CASSPSTRLYGYTF. Full variable domain (rest looked up from reference TRBV18 and TRBJ1-2): NAGVMQNPRHLVRRRGQEARLRCSPMKGHSHVYWYRQLPEEGLKFMVYLQKENIIDESGMPKERFSAEFPKEGPSILRIQQVVRGDSAAYFCASSPSTRLYGYTFGSGTRLTVV.

V is TRBV2 and J is TRBJ1-1; D is uncertain. The CDR3 covers 13 residues. The V end was cut by 7 bases, the J end by 1 base, with 10 bases between. Germline loops: CDR1 SNHLY, CDR2 FYNNEI. CDR3 DNA sequence: TGTGCCAGCAACCTGACACCGAACACTGAAGCTTTCTTT. Translated: CASNLTPNTEAFF.

The V call is TRBV27, the J call TRBJ1-6; TRBD1 might be the D (5 bases). Deletions cut 5 bases from V and 10 bases from J, with 18 bases between. CDR1 and CDR2 (germline): MNHEY, SMNVEV (reference sequence). The CDR3 has 15 residues. The CDR3 protein is CASSLSARVDSPLHF. The DNA of the CDR3 is TGTGCCAGCAGTCTGTCGGCCAGGGTGGACTCACCCCTCCACTTT.

The chain employs TRBV10-3 and TRBJ1-5; TRBD1 is a possible D gene (5 bases). V dropped 3 bases and J dropped 9 bases, with 12 bases sitting between them. CDR1 and CDR2 from the germline V gene are ENHRY and SYGVKD. The CDR3 totals 13 residues. Here the CDR3 DNA reads TGTGCCATCAGTGAAGGGGAGACGCGGCCCCAGCATTTT. Translated, it gives CAISEGETRPQHF.

The chain combines TRBV3-1 with TRBJ1-2; D unclear. The CDR3 totals 14 residues. V was trimmed by 5 bases and J by 7 bases, leaving 17 bases between them. The germline CDR1 and CDR2 sequences are LGHDT and YNNKEL (reference sequence). This chain's CDR3 is CASSLLTFGGGYTF. The CDR3 nucleotides are TGTGCCAGCAGCTTATTAACGTTCGGCGGTGGCTACACCTTC.

This rearrangement joins TRBV29-1 to TRBJ2-2, with D hard to call. V was shortened by 1 base and J by 4 bases, with 7 bases between the two germline ends. This CDR3 comprises 13 residues. Germline V lookup: CDR1 SQVTM, CDR2 ANQGSEA. CDR3 DNA: TGCAGCGTTGAAGTCGGATTCACCGGGGAGCTGTTTTTT. Protein sequence: CSVEVGFTGELFF.

V and J are TRBV5-1 and TRBJ2-1, with TRBD1 identical over 8 bases. The ends lost 3 bases at V and 8 bases at J; junction bases unmatched: 10. This CDR3 comprises 15 residues. The germline V gene has CDR1 SGHRS and CDR2 YFSETQ. Here the CDR3 DNA reads TGCGCCAGCAGCTCGGGACAGGCCACCGGGGATGAGCAGTTCTTC. Encoded protein: CASSSGQATGDEQFF.

This clonotype was recorded once. The chain uses TRBV5-1 and TRBJ2-2, with a weak D call TRBD1 (6 bases). Germline V CDR1 and CDR2: SGHRS, YFSETQ. This CDR3 contains 15 residues. Trimming removed 3 bases from V and 0 bases from J, with 9 bases in between. The chain's CDR3 is CASSSGASNTGELFF. CDR3 coding DNA: TGCGCCAGCAGCTCAGGGGCTTCGAACACCGGGGAGCTGTTTTTT.

The chain has TRBV3-1 and TRBJ1-2; tentatively, D is TRBD1 (5 bases). Between the trimmed V and J ends, which lost 3 bases and 8 bases, there was a span of 13 bases. Looked up from germline, CDR1 is LGHDT and CDR2 is YNNKEL (reference sequence). The CDR3 loop spans 13 amino acids. The CDR3, as DNA: TGTGCCAGCAGCCAGACGCAGGGTTTGGGCTACACCTTC. It translates to CASSQTQGLGYTF.

This rearrangement joins TRBV30 to TRBJ1-2; no reliable D call. Germline V gives CDR1 GTSNPN, CDR2 SVGIG (reference sequence). Trimming left V 7 bases short and J 4 bases short, with 16 bases between. The CDR3 covers 13 residues. The CDR3 region is CAFSPESFYGYTF. CDR3 nucleotides: TGTGCCTTCTCCCCGGAGTCGTTCTATGGCTACACCTTC.

The rearrangement uses TRBV20-1 and TRBJ1-1; a weak D match, TRBD1 (5 bases). The germline V gene encodes CDR1 DFQATT and CDR2 SNEGSKA (reference sequence). Trimming left V 5 bases short and J 8 bases short, with 21 bases between. There are 14 residues in the CDR3. CDR3 DNA: TGCAGTGCTCCCGGGACCCTTGCTTTGGGAGAAGCTTTCTTT. Its translation is CSAPGTLALGEAFF.

This clonotype was seen just once. The chain couples TRBV3-1 to TRBJ2-5; 12 positions match TRBD2. V shed 6 bases, J shed 1 base, and the junction held 9 bases outside the gene matches. Germline CDR1 reads LGHDT; CDR2 reads YNNKEL (reference sequence). The CDR3 has 17 amino acids. CDR3 coding DNA: TGTGCCAGCAGGCTCAGTCTAGCGGGGGGGTTCCAAGAGACCCAGTACTTC. Translating it yields CASRLSLAGGFQETQYF.

The chain is built from TRBV3-1 and TRBJ2-1; unclear D gene. Germline CDR1 and CDR2: LGHDT and YNNKEL (reference sequence). Trimming pared 4 bases from V and 6 bases from J, leaving 10 bases between. CDR3 length equals 13 residues. The CDR3, as DNA: TGTGCCAGCAGCCCTCCTGGGGTCAATGAGCAGTTCTTC. It translates to CASSPPGVNEQFF.

This sequence joins TRBV20-1 and TRBJ2-1, with D perhaps TRBD1 or TRBD2 (6 bases each). From germline, CDR1 is DFQATT and CDR2 SNEGSKA (reference sequence). The CDR3 sequence is 17 residues long. CDR3 DNA: TGCAGCCCGGACCCCCGGGACATCGGGAGCTCCTACAATGAGCAGTTCTTC. Protein sequence: CSPDPRDIGSSYNEQFF.

The rearrangement joins TRBV27 to TRBJ2-3, with D perhaps given as TRBD1 or TRBD2 (5 bases each). With 0 bases removed from V and 4 bases from J, the gap between germline ends came to 11 bases. The CDR3 is 15 amino acids. The germline V gene encodes CDR1 MNHEY and CDR2 SMNVEV (reference sequence). CDR3 residues: CASSLSPRGADTQYF. In DNA form, the CDR3 reads TGTGCCAGCAGTTTATCCCCTAGAGGGGCAGATACGCAGTATTTT.

This clonotype was seen just once. The genes are TRBV7-2 and TRBJ2-5; D is undetermined. V shed 1 base and J shed 1 base, with 10 bases lying between them. In germline, CDR1 is SGHTA, CDR2 FQGNSA. This CDR3 has 15 residues. The DNA of the CDR3 is TGTGCCAGCAGCTTAGGCGTTGAGGTCCAAGAGACCCAGTACTTC. The encoded protein is CASSLGVEVQETQYF.

This chain uses TRBV2 with TRBJ2-3, with TRBD1 matching 9 bases. The CDR3 length is 15 residues. Germline trimming cut 8 bases from V and 5 bases from J; bases unmatched to any gene: 11. Germline CDR1 and CDR2: SNHLY and FYNNEI. In DNA, the CDR3 is TGTGCCAGCGACCTGCCAGGACAGGGGAAAGATACGCAGTATTTT. It codes for CASDLPGQGKDTQYF.

The gene calls are TRBV29-1 and TRBJ1-1; 8 positions agree with TRBD1. This CDR3 contains 14 residues. V lost 7 bases to trimming and J lost 3 bases; unmatched junction nucleotides: 10. Looked up from germline, CDR1 is SQVTM and CDR2 is ANQGSEA. CDR3 nucleotide sequence: TGCAGCGGGAGAAAGACAGGGGCGGACACTGAAGCTTTCTTT. Protein sequence: CSGRKTGADTEAFF. Full variable domain (outside the CDR3, taken from reference TRBV29-1 and TRBJ1-1): SAVISQKPSRDICQRGTSLTIQCQVDSQVTMMFWYRQQPGQSLTLIATANQGSEATYESGFVIDKFPISRPNLTFSTLTVSNMSPEDSSIYLCSGRKTGADTEAFFGQGTRLTVV.

The J gene is TRBJ1-1, the V gene TRBV3-1, with D unresolved. Per germline, CDR1 LGHDT and CDR2 YNNKEL (reference sequence). The CDR3 sequence is 11 residues long. V was cut by 1 base and J by 8 bases, with 5 bases left in between. CDR3 coding DNA: TGTGCCAGCAGCCAAGGCCGGGAAGCTTTCTTT. Protein product: CASSQGREAFF.

The chain links TRBV28 to TRBJ2-7; no reliable D call. V was trimmed by 2 bases and J by 3 bases, leaving 14 bases between them. The CDR3 runs 15 residues. Germline CDR1 reads MDHEN; CDR2 reads SYDVKM. CDR3 amino acids: CASSLESTPDYEQYF. CDR3 nucleotides: TGTGCCAGCAGTTTAGAGTCGACACCTGACTACGAGCAGTACTTC.

The chain uses TRBV20-1 and TRBJ2-7; D is perhaps TRBD1 (5 bases). Germline loops: CDR1 DFQATT, CDR2 SNEGSKA (reference sequence). The CDR3 contains 14 residues. Trimming took 0 bases from V and 12 from J, leaving 21 bases between them. The CDR3: CSARDPGHVLAVYF. The CDR3 region has the DNA TGCAGTGCTAGAGATCCAGGACACGTTCTTGCGGTGTACTTC.